This T cell receptor (beta chain) was obtained from a study of CD8 T cells in ankylosing spondylitis. This clonotype has just a few counts. Its antigen is not known. Per the germline V gene, CDR1 is MNHNY and CDR2 is SVGAGI (reference sequence). There are 12 residues in the CDR3. Trimming removed 6 bases from V and 4 bases from J, with 7 bases in between. Notes on the study in general: For ankylosing spondylitis blood, a TCR beta motif of about 8 highly homologous variants appeared characteristic.

TCRdb fed the 5' RACE reads into MiXCR, producing one record per CDR3 protein. This table has some 350,000 distinct CDR3 sequences, under 15% appearing once. This clonotype was obtained from a male donor with ankylosing spondylitis or in good health (not recorded which). The chain links TRBV6-6 to TRBJ1-5, with D unresolved. The specimen was blood, either unsorted or a sorted T cell fraction (not recorded which). The CDR3 is CASRMLNQPQHF. The CDR3 bases are TGTGCCAGCAGAATGTTAAATCAGCCCCAGCATTTT.